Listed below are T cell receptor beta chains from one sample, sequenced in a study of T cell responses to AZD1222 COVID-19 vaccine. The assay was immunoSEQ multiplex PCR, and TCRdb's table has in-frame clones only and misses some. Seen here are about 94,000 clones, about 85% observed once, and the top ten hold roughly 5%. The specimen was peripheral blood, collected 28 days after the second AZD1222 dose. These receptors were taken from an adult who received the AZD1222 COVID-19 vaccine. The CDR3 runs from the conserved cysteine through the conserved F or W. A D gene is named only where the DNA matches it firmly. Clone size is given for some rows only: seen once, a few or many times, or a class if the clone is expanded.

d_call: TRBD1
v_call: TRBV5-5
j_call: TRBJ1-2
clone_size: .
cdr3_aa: CASSLQGGEGYGYTF
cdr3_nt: TGTGCCAGCAGCTTGCAGGGGGGAGAGGGCTATGGCTACACCTTC

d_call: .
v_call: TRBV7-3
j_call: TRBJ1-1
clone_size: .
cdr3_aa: CASSLTKSGDTEAFF
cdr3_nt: TGTGCCAGCAGCTTAACGAAGAGCGGGGACACTGAAGCTTTCTTT

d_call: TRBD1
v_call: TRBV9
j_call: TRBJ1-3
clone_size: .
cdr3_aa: CASSGGTDRFRNTIYF
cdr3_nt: TGTGCCAGCAGCGGAGGGACAGATCGTTTCCGGAACACCATATATTTT

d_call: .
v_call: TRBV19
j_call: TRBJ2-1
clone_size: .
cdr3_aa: CASSSALPRWFF
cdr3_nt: TGTGCCAGTAGTTCAGCCCTCCCTAGGTGGTTCTTC

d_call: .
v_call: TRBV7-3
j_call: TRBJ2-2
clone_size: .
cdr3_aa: CASSFGRNTGELFF
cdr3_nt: TGTGCCAGCAGCTTCGGACGTAACACCGGGGAGCTGTTTTTT

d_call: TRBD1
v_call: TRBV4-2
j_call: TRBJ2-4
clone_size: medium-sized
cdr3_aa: CASSQGEGTGNLAKNIQYF
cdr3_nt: TGTGCCAGCAGCCAGGGAGAGGGGACAGGGAACCTAGCCAAAAACATTCAGTACTTC

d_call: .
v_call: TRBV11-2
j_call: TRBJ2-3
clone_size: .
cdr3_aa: CASSSLSSTDTQYF
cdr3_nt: TGTGCCAGCAGCTCCTTAAGTAGCACAGATACGCAGTATTTT

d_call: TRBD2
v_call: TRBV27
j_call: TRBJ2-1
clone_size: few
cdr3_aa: CASSLAGLSSYNEQFF
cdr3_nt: TGTGCCAGCAGTCTAGCGGGGCTGAGCTCCTACAATGAGCAGTTCTTC

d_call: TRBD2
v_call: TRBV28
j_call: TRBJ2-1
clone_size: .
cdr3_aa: CASSYRLAGGDLNEQFF
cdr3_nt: TGTGCCAGCAGTTATAGACTAGCGGGAGGGGATTTGAATGAGCAGTTCTTC

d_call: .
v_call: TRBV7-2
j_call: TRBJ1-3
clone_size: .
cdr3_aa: CASSLYAGRNTIYF
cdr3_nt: TGTGCCAGCAGCTTATACGCAGGGAGGAACACCATATATTTT

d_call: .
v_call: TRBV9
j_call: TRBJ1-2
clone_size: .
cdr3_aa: CASSPGQRHYGYTF
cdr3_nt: TGTGCCAGCAGCCCCGGGCAAAGGCACTATGGCTACACCTTC

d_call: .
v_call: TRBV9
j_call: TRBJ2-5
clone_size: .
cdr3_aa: CASSVGGDGETQYF
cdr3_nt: TGTGCCAGCAGCGTAGGGGGGGATGGAGAGACCCAGTACTTC

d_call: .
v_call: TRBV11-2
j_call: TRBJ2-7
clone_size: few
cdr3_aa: CASSLDQWAQYF
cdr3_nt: TGTGCCAGCAGCTTAGATCAGTGGGCACAGTACTTC

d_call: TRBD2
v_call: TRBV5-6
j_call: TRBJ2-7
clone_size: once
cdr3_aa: CASSKSLAGSFYEQYF
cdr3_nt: TGTGCCAGCAGCAAAAGCCTAGCGGGGTCCTTCTACGAGCAGTACTTC

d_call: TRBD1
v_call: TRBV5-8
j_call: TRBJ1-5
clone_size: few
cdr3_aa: CASRPGQHSNQPQHF
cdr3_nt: TGTGCCAGCAGACCGGGACAGCATAGCAATCAGCCCCAGCATTTT

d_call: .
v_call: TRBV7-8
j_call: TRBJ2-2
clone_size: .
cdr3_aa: CASSLNKGVPGELFF
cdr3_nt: TGTGCCAGCAGCCTAAATAAAGGGGTTCCCGGGGAGCTGTTTTTT

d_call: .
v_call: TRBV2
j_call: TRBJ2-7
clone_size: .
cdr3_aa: CASSVTVREINQWTYEQYF
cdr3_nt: TGTGCCAGCAGTGTTACGGTACGGGAGATAAATCAGTGGACCTACGAGCAGTACTTC

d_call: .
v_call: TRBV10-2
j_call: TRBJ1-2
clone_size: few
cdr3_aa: CASSGGSGALYGYTF
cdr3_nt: TGCGCCAGCAGCGGCGGCTCAGGGGCCCTGTATGGCTACACCTTC

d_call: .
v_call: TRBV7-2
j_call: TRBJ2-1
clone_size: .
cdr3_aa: CASSFSRISYNEQFF
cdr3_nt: TGTGCCAGCAGCTTCTCCAGGATTTCCTACAATGAGCAGTTCTTC

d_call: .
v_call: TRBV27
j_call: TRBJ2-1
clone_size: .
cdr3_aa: CASSPLAESYLYNEQFF
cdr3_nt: TGTGCCAGCAGTCCCTTAGCGGAGTCCTATCTTTACAATGAGCAGTTCTTC

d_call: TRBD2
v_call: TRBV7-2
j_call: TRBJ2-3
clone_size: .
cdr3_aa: CAGTSFGADTQYF
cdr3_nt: TGTGCCGGGACTAGTTTTGGGGCAGATACGCAGTATTTT

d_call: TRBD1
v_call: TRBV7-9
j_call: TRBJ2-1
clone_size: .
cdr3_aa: CASSLDEFDGTGVRNEQFF
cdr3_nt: TGTGCCAGCAGCTTAGACGAATTCGACGGGACAGGGGTTAGGAATGAGCAGTTCTTC

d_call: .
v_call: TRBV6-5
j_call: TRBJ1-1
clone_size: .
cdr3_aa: CASSRLTGRTTEAFF
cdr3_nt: TGTGCCAGCAGCCGGTTAACAGGGAGAACCACTGAAGCTTTCTTT

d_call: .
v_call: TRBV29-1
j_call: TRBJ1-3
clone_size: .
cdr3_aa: CSVVRGPGNTIYF
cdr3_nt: TGCAGCGTTGTTCGAGGACCTGGAAACACCATATATTTT

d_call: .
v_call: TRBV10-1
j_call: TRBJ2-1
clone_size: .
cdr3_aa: CASSESGLYNEQFF
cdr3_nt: TGCGCCAGCAGTGAGTCAGGGTTGTACAATGAGCAGTTCTTC

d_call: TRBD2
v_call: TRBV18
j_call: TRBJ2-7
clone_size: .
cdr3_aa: CASSPVGLAGVYWEQYF
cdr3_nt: TGTGCCAGCTCACCCGTGGGACTAGCGGGGGTGTATTGGGAGCAGTACTTC

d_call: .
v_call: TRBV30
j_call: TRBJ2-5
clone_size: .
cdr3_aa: CAWSGSNQETQYF
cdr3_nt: TGTGCCTGGAGCGGGAGCAACCAAGAGACCCAGTACTTC

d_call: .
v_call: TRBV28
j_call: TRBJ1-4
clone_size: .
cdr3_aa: CASSLFGGNEKLFF
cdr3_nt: TGTGCCAGCAGTTTATTTGGCGGAAATGAAAAACTGTTTTTT

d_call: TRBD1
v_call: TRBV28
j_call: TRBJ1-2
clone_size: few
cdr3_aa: CASSSFGQGDWGYTF
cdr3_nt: TGTGCCAGCAGTTCCTTTGGACAGGGGGATTGGGGCTACACCTTC

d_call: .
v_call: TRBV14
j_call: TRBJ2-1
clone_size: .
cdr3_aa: CASSQNPRVLAFF
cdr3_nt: TGTGCCAGCAGCCAGAATCCCAGGGTTTTAGCGTTCTTC

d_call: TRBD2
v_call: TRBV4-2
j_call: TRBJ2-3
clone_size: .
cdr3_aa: CASSQGLAGEDTQYF
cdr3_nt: TGTGCCAGCAGCCAAGGGCTAGCGGGAGAGGATACGCAGTATTTT

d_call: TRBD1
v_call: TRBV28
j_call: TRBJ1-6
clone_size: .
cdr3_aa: CASSTPRDRGRYENNSPLHF
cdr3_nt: TGTGCCAGCAGTACCCCCCGGGACAGGGGGCGGTATGAAAATAATTCACCCCTCCACTTT

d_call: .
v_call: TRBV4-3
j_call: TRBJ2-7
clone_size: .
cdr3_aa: CASSQERFWTPQYF
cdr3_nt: TGCGCCAGCAGCCAAGAAAGATTCTGGACCCCGCAGTACTTC

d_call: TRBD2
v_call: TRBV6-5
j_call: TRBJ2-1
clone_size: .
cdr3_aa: CASSYLRTSVGEQFF
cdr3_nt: TGTGCCAGCAGTTACCTACGCACTAGCGTGGGTGAGCAGTTCTTC

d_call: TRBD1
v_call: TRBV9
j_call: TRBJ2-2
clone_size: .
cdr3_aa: CASSVARQGANTGELFF
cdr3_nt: TGTGCCAGCAGCGTTGCTCGACAGGGGGCGAACACCGGGGAGCTGTTTTTT

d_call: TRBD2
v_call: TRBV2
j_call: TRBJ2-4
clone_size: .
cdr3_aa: CASSERGAGLAKNIQYF
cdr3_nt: TGTGCCAGCAGTGAAAGGGGAGCGGGGTTAGCCAAAAACATTCAGTACTTC

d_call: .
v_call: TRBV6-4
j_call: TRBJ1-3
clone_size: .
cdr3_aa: CASSEQPVGSGNTIYF
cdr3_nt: TGTGCCAGCAGTGAACAGCCTGTAGGCTCTGGAAACACCATATATTTT

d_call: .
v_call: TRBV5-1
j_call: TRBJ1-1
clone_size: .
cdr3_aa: CASSWGHGGANTEAFF
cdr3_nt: TGCGCCAGCAGCTGGGGACACGGAGGTGCTAACACTGAAGCTTTCTTT

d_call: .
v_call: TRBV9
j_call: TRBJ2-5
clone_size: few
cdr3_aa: CASNPGRWGETQYF
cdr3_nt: TGTGCCAGCAATCCTGGACGATGGGGGGAGACCCAGTACTTC

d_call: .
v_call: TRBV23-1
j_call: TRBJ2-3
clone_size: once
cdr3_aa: CASSLTPLWRNTQYF
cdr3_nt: TGCGCCAGCAGTCTCACTCCTTTATGGAGGAATACGCAGTATTTT

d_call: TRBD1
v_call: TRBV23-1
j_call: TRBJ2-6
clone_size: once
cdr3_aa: CASSQDRGTGANVLTF
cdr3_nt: TGCGCCAGCAGTCAAGACAGGGGGACTGGGGCCAACGTCCTGACTTTC

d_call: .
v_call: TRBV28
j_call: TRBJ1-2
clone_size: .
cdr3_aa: CASSLTLGSLKSNYGYTF
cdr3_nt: TGTGCCAGCAGTTTAACGTTGGGCAGCTTAAAATCTAACTATGGCTACACCTTC

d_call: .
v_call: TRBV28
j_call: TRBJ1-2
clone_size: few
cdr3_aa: CASRPRGGTLEANYGYTF
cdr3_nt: TGTGCCAGCAGGCCCCGAGGAGGTACCTTGGAAGCTAACTATGGCTACACCTTC

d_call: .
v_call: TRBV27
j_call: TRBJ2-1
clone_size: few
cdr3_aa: CASSSPRVEGYNEQFF
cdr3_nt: TGTGCCAGCAGTTCACCTCGTGTGGAGGGCTACAATGAGCAGTTCTTC

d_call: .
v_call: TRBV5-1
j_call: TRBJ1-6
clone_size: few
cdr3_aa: CASSPTDTDSPLHF
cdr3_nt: TGCGCCAGCAGCCCCACCGACACCGATTCACCCCTCCACTTT

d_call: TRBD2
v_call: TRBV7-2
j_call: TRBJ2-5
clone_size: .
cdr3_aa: CASSLFLAGGETQYF
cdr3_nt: TGTGCCAGCAGCTTATTTCTAGCGGGTGGAGAGACCCAGTACTTC

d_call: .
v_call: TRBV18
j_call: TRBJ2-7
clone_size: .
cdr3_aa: CASSPPGRSEQYF
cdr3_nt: TGTGCCAGCTCACCACCGGGACGGAGCGAGCAGTACTTC

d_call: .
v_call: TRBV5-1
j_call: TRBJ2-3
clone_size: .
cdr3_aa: CASSLEGSSTDTQYF
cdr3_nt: TGCGCCAGCAGCTTGGAAGGATCTAGCACAGATACGCAGTATTTT

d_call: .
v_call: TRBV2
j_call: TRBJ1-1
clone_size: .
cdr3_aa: CASRLRGVMNTEAFF
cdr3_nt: TGTGCCAGCAGACTCCGGGGGGTTATGAACACTGAAGCTTTCTTT

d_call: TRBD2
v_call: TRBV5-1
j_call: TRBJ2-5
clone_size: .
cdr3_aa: CASFLVAGEETQYF
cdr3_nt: TGCGCCAGCTTCTTGGTAGCGGGGGAAGAGACCCAGTACTTC

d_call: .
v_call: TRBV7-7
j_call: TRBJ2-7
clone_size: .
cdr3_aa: CASSLQDSYEQYF
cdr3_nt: TGTGCTAGCAGCCTCCAGGACAGCTACGAGCAGTACTTC

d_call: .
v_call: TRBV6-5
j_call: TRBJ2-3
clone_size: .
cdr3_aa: CASTRADTQYF
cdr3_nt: TGTGCCAGCACCAGAGCGGATACGCAGTATTTT

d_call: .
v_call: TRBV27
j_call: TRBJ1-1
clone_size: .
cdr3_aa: CASSSLGYRGVTEAFF
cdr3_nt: TGTGCCAGCAGTTCGCTGGGTTATCGGGGGGTGACTGAAGCTTTCTTT

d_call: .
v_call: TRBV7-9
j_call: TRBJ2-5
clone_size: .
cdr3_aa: CASSLLGTDQETQYF
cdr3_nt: TGTGCCAGCAGCTTACTGGGGACCGACCAAGAGACCCAGTACTTC